This T cell receptor (beta chain) stems from a study of blood T cell repertoires in COVID-19 (dated by TCRdb to the early 2020s). Describing the broader study: The collaborator samples originated in the United States, Italy and Spain and spanned the acute and convalescent phases of COVID-19. The prospective study material was composed of cDNA or gDNA derived from T cells, B-cell-depleted T cells, or PBMCs. Deeply sampled blood TCRbeta repertoires from subjects exposed to, actively infected with, or recovered from COVID-19 were included in the dataset. The repertoires were made available in a free public database intended to serve as a resource for research on the immune response to SARS-CoV-2. The samples were drawn from two sources: the first 160 participants of the ongoing ImmuneRACE study, and 950 to 1,500 subjects contributed by 6 global collaborators. Sample metadata almost always included a de-identified subject ID, COVID-19 status, age in years and sex. HLA class I and class II types, where available, came from metadata supplied by the sample provider rather than from assay-based typing. Findings and caveats that apply to the study as a whole: The amount of clinical and demographic metadata varied by source and participant and was provided uncurated.

On this clone: What antigen it recognizes has not been identified. The sample holds no much larger clone one base away, and base qualities are not on file.

TCRbeta CDR3 regions were amplified from genomic DNA by means of the immunoSEQ Assay, a bias-controlled multiplex PCR. Per the original workflow: Within the assay, amplification of reference gene primers was used to estimate how many nucleated cells each sample contained. Sequence reads were collapsed and filtered to measure the absolute abundance of every unique TCRbeta CDR3 rearrangement. For each sample, productive Simpson clonality was calculated by taking the square root of Simpson's diversity index across productive rearrangements. Here the immuneACCESS table is served through TCRdb, limited to in-frame sequences with V and J called. Missing clones are a known gap in these copies; in checked studies unresolved V genes cover under half, and the rest lacks a known reason. V and J calls and clone size are those listed in that table; D and trimming were worked out from the DNA. The sample has about 160,000 clones on record, around 82% of them singletons. The ten largest make up around 6.1% of the sample.

Enrolling through a virtual design, the prospective study's participants ranged in age from roughly 18 to 95 years and lived across 24 United States geographic areas. In the prospective study, participants were assigned to cohorts based on the clinical history participants reported in a screening survey and a study questionnaire. Recovered participants in ImmuneRACE Cohort 3 were defined by two consecutive negative NP/OP PCR tests, clearance by a healthcare professional, or resolution of symptoms. Each participant in the prospective study had whole blood, serum and a nasopharyngeal or oropharyngeal swab collected by mobile phlebotomists. Additional blood draws and questionnaires over an approximately two-month period could optionally be provided by prospective study participants. Blood samples from the prospective study were shipped frozen or at room temperature prior to DNA extraction. The sample comprised PBMCs or T cells enriched from blood (not recorded which). The sequence derives from a man between 40 and 49 years old who had recovered from COVID-19.

CDR3 loop: CASSQDRVVSYNEQFF. The sequenced DNA is TGCGCCAGCAGCCAAGATCGGGTCGTCTCCTACAATGAGCAGTTCTTC. This sequence uses TRBV4-1 and TRBJ2-1; too little of a D gene remains to name it. The germline V gene sets CDR1 to MGHRA and CDR2 to YSYEKL. Relative to germline, V is 0 bases shorter and J is 0 bases shorter, with 9 bases between their ends. The CDR3 runs 16 amino acids, cysteine and phenylalanine included. The kept DNA is CDR3 alone, 48 bases in frame from the first base.